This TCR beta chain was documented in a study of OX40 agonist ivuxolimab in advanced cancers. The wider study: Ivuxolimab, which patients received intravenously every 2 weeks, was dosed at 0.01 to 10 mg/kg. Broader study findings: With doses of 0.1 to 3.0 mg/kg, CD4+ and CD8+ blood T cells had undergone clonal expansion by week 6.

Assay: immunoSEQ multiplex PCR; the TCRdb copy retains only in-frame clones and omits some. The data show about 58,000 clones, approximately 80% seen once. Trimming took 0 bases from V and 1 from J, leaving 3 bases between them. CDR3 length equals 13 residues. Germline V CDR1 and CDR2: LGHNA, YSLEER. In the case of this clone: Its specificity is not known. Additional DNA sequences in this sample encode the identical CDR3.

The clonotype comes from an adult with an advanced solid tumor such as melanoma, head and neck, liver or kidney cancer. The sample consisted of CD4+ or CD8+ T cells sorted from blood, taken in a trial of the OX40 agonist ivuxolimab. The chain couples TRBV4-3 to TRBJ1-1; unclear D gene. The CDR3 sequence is CASSQDRNTEAFF. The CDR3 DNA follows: TGCGCCAGCAGCCAAGATAGGAACACTGAAGCTTTCTTT.